In its sample, the clone carrying this T cell receptor (beta chain) was seen a few times. These data originate in a study of shared clonotypes between healthy human individuals. Both CD45RO+ cells and CCR7-negative CD45RA+ TemRA cells were combined to make up CD8 memory. V was trimmed by 6 bases and J by 0 bases, leaving 12 bases between them. The CDR3 length is 15 residues. The germline V gene has CDR1 KGHSH and CDR2 LQKENI. About 30,000 T cell genomes (about 0.2 ug DNA) went into each sorted-subset replicate. TCRdb's table, derived via immunoSEQ multiplex PCR, lists solely in-frame clones and lacks some. The sample shows some 95,000 clones, 65% to 70% of them seen only once.

V is TRBV18 and J is TRBJ2-1; maybe TRBD1 (6 bases). Source material: memory CD8+ T cells sorted from blood. Regarding subset: CD45RO+ cells pooled with CCR7-negative TemRA cells. The receptor was derived from a man aged 25-40 years in good health. DNA of the CDR3: TGTGCCAGCTCCCCGGGACAAAACTCCTACAATGAGCAGTTCTTC. This codes for CASSPGQNSYNEQFF.